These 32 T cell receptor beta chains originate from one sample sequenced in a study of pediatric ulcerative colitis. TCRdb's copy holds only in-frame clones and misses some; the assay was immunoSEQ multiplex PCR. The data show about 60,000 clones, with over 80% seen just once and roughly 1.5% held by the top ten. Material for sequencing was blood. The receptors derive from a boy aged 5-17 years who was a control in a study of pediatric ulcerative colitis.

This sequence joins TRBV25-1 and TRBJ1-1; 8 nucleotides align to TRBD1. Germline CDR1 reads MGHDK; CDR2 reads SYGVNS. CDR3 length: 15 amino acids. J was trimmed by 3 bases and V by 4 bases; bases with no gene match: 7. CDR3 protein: CASSAGGASYTEAFF. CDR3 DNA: TGTGCCAGCAGTGCAGGGGGCGCATCGTACACTGAAGCTTTCTTT.

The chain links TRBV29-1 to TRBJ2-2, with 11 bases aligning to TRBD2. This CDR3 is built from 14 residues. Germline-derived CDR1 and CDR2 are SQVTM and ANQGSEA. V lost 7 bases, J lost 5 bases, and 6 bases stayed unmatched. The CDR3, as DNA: TGCAGCGACCCACTAGCGGGAGTAACCGGGGAGCTGTTTTTT. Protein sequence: CSDPLAGVTGELFF.

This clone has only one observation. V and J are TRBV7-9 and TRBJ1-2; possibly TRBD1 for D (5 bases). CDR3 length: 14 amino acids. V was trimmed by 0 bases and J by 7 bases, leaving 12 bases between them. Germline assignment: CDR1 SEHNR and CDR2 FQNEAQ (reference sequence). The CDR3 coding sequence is TGTGCCAGCAGCTTAGCTTCCGCGGGGACTGGCTACACCTTC. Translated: CASSLASAGTGYTF. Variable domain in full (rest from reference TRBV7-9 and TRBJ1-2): DTGVSQNPRHKITKRGQNVTFRCDPISEHNRLYWYRQTLGQGPEFLTYFQNEAQLEKSRLLSDRFSAERPKGSFSTLEIQRTEQGDSAMYLCASSLASAGTGYTFGSGTRLTVV.

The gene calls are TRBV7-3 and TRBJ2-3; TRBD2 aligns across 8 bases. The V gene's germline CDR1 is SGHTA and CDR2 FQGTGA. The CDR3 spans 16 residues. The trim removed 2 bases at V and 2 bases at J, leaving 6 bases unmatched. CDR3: CASSLGHSGNTDTQYF. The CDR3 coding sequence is TGTGCCAGCAGCTTAGGGCATAGCGGGAACACAGATACGCAGTATTTT.

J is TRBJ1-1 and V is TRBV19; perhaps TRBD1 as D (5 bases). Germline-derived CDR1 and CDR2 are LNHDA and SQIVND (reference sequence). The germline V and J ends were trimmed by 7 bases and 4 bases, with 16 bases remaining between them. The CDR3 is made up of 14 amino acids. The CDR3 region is CASTDGGGITEAFF. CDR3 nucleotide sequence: TGTGCCAGTACCGATGGGGGAGGGATCACTGAAGCTTTCTTT.

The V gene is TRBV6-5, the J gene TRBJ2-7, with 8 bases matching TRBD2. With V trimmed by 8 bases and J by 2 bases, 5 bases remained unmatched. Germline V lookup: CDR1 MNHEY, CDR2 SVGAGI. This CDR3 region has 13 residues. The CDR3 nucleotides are TGTGCCAGCCGGGAGGGGGGTGCCTACGAGCAGTACTTC. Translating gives CASREGGAYEQYF.

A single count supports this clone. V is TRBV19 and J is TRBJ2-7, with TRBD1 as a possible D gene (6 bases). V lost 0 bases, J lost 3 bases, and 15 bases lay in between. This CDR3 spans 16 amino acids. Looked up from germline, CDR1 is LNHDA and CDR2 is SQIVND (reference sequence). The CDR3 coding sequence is TGTGCCAGTAGTATAGATATCGGCAGGGGAGTCTACGAGCAGTACTTC. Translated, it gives CASSIDIGRGVYEQYF.

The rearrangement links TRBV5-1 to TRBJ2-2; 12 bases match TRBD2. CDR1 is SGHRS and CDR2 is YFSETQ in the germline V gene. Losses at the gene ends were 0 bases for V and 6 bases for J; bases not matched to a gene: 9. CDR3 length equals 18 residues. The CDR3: CASSLGRLAGERAGELFF. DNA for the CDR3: TGCGCCAGCAGCTTGGGACGACTAGCGGGAGAGAGGGCCGGGGAGCTGTTTTTT.

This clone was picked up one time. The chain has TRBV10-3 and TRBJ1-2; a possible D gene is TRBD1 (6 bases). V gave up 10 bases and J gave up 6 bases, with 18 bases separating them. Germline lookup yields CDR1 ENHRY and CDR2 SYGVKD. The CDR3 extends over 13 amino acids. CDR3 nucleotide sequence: TGTGCCACTCAAGAGCAGGGGAACGATGGCTACACCTTC. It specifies CATQEQGNDGYTF.

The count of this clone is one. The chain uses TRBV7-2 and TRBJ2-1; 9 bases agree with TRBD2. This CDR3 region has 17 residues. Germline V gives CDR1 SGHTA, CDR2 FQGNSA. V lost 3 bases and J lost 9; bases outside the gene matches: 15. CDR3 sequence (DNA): TGTGCCAGCAGCTTTATCTTCACGCGGGGGGGTTTCAGTGAGCAGTTCTTC. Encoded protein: CASSFIFTRGGFSEQFF.

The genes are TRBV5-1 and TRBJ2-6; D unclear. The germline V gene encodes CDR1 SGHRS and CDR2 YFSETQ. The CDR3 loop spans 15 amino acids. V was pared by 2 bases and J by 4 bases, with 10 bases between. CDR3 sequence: CASSLGLQGANVLTF. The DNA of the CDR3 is TGCGCCAGCAGCTTAGGGTTACAGGGGGCCAACGTCCTGACTTTC.

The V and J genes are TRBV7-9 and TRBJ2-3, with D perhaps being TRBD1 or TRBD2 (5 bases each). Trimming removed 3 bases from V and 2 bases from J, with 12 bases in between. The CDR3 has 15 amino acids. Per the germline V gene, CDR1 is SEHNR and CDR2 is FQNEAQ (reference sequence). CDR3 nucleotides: TGTGCCAGCAGCTTCGGGGACCTATACACAGATACGCAGTATTTT. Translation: CASSFGDLYTDTQYF.

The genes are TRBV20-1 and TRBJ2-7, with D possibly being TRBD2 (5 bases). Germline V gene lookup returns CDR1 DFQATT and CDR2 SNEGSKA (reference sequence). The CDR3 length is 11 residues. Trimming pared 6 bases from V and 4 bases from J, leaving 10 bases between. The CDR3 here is CSAEDGYEQYF. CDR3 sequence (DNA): TGCAGTGCGGAGGACGGATACGAGCAGTACTTC.

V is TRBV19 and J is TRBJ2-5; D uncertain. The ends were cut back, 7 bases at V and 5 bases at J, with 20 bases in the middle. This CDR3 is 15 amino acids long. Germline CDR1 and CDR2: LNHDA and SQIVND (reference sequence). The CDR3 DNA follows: TGTGCCAGTACGCCCTCCGTCGGGCGCTTTGAGACCCAGTACTTC. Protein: CASTPSVGRFETQYF.

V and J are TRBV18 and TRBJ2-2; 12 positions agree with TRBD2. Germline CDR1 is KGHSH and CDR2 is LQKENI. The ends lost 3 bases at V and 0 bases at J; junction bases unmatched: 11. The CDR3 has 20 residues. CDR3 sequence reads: CASSPFRLAGENANTGELFF. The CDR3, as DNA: TGTGCCAGCTCACCCTTTCGACTAGCGGGAGAGAACGCGAACACCGGGGAGCTGTTTTTT.

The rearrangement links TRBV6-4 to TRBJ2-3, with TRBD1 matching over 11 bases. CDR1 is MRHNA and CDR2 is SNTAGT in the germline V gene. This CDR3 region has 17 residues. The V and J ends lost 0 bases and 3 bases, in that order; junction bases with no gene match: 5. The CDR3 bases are TGTGCCAGCAGTGACTCCTGGGACAGGGGGGAAACAGATACGCAGTATTTT. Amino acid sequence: CASSDSWDRGETDTQYF.

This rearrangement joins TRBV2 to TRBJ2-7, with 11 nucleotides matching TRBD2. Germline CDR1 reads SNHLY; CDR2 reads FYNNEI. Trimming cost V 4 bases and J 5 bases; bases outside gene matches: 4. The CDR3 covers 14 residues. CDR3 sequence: CASSAGTSGDEQYF. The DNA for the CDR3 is TGTGCCAGCAGTGCCGGGACTAGCGGCGACGAGCAGTACTTC.

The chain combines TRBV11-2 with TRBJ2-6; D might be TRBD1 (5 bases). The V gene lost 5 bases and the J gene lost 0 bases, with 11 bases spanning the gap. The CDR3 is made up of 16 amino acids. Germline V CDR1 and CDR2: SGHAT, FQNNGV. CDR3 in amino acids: CASSPYRSSGANVLTF. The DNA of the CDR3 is TGTGCCAGCAGCCCGTACAGGAGCTCTGGGGCCAACGTCCTGACTTTC.

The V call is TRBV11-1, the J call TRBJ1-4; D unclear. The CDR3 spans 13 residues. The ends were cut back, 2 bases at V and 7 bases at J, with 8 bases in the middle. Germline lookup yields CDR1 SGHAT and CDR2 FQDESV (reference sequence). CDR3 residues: CASSLQRGEKLFF. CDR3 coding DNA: TGTGCCAGCAGCTTACAAAGAGGTGAAAAACTGTTTTTT.

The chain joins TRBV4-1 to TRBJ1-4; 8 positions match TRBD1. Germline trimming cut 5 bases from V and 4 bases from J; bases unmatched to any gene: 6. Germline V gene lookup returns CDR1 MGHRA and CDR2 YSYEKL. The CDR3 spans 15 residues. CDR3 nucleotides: TGCGCCAGCAGCAGACCGGGACAGGTTAATGAAAAACTGTTTTTT. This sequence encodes CASSRPGQVNEKLFF.

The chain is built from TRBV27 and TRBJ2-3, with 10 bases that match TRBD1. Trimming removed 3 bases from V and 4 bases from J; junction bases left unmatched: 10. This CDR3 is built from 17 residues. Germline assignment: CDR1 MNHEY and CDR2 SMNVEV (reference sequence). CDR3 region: CASSFRTGGGPSDTQYF. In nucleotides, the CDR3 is TGTGCCAGCAGTTTCCGGACAGGGGGAGGGCCCTCAGATACGCAGTATTTT.

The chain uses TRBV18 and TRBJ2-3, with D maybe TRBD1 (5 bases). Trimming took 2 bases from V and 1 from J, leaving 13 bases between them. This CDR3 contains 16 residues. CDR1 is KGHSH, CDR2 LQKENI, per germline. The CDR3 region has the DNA TGTGCCAGCTCACCAATCCTGGAAGGGGGCACAGATACGCAGTATTTT. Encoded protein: CASSPILEGGTDTQYF.

DNA of the CDR3: TGTGCCAGCACTTTGACAGGGGGCTCCTACGAGCAGTACTTC. Encoded protein: CASTLTGGSYEQYF. The chain carries TRBV6-6 and TRBJ2-7, with 9 bases lining up with TRBD1. Germline V gene lookup returns CDR1 MNHNY and CDR2 SVGAGI (reference sequence). The CDR3 extends over 14 amino acids. Losses at the gene ends were 7 bases for V and 0 bases for J; bases not matched to a gene: 4.

CDR3: CATTLTVNTEAFF. CDR3 DNA sequence: TGTGCCACCACACTGACAGTGAACACTGAAGCTTTCTTT. The chain carries TRBV19 and TRBJ1-1; D possibly corresponds to TRBD1 (5 bases). Germline V gene lookup returns CDR1 LNHDA and CDR2 SQIVND (reference sequence). Between the trimmed V and J ends, which lost 10 bases and 0 bases, there was a span of 12 bases. This CDR3 region has 13 residues. Drawing the rest from reference TRBV19 and TRBJ1-1, the complete variable domain is DGGITQSPKYLFRKEGQNVTLSCEQNLNHDAMYWYRQDPGQGLRLIYYSQIVNDFQKGDIAEGYSVSREKKESFPLTVTSAQKNPTAFYLCATTLTVNTEAFFGQGTRLTVV.

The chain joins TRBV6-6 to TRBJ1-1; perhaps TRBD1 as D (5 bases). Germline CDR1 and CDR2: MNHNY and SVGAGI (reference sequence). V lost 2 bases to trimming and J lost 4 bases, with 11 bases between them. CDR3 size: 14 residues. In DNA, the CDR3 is TGTGCCAGCAGTTACCTCAGGGAGGTCACTGAAGCTTTCTTT. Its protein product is CASSYLREVTEAFF.

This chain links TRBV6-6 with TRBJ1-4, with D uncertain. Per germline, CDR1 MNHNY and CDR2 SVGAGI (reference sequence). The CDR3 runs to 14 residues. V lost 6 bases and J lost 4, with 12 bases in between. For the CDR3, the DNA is TGTGCCAGCAGGTTGCAGGCAGATAATGAAAAACTGTTTTTT. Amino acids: CASRLQADNEKLFF.

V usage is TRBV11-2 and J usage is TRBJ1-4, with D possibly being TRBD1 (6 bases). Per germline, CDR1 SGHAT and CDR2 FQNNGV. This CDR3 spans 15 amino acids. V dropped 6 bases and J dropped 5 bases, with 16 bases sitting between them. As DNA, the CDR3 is TGTGCCAGCAGACCACTACAGGGTCCGAATGAAAAACTGTTTTTT. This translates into CASRPLQGPNEKLFF.

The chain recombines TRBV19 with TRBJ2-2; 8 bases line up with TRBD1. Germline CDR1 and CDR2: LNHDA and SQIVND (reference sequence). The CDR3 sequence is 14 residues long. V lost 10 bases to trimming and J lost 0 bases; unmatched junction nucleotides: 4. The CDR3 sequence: CATWGQANTGELFF. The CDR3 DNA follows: TGTGCCACCTGGGGACAGGCGAACACCGGGGAGCTGTTTTTT.

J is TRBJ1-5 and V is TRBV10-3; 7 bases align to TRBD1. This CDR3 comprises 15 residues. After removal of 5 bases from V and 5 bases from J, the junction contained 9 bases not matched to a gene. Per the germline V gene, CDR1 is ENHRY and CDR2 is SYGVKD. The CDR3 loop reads CAISPSTGSDQPQHF. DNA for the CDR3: TGTGCCATCAGTCCCTCGACAGGGTCCGATCAGCCCCAGCATTTT.

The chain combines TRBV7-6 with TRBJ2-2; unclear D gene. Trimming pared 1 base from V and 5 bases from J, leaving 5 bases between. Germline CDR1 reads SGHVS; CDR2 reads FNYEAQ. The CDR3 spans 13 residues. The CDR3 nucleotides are TGTGCCAGCAGCTTAGTTTTAACCGGGGAGCTGTTTTTT. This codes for CASSLVLTGELFF.

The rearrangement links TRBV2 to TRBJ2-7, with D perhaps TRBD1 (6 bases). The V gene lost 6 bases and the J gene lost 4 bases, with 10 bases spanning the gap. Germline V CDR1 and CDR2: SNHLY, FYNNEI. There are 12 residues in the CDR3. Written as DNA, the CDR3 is TGTGCCAGCAGGACACAGGGTTACGAGCAGTACTTC. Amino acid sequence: CASRTQGYEQYF.

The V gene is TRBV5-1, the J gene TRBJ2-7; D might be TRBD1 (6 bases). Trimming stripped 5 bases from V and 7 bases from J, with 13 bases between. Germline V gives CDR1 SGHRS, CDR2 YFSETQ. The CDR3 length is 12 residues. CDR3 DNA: TGCGCCAGCAGTTCAGCTGGACAGGAGCAGTACTTC. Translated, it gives CASSSAGQEQYF.